These 7 T cell receptor beta chains share one sample of origin, sequenced in a study of beta chain features in type 1 diabetes. Isolated RNA was reverse transcribed in full, so expressed TCRB transcripts were sequenced. Assay: immunoSEQ multiplex PCR; the TCRdb copy retains only in-frame clones and omits some. The table includes fewer than 900,000 clones, around a sixth detected once. The sequencing input was naive CD4+ T cells from blood. Every receptor here comes from a woman between 18 and 30 years old in good health.

The chain links TRBV4-3 to TRBJ2-3; weak D call: TRBD2 (5 bases). Trimming stripped 5 bases from V and 1 base from J, with 10 bases between. Per germline, CDR1 LGHNA and CDR2 YSLEER. There are 14 residues in the CDR3. The CDR3 reads CASSRTSGTDTQYF. CDR3 nucleotides: TGCGCCAGCAGCAGGACTTCTGGCACAGATACGCAGTATTTT.

In this sample, this clone turned up a few times. The rearrangement joins TRBV9 to TRBJ2-1; 10 bases are shared with TRBD2. In germline, CDR1 is SGDLS, CDR2 YYNGEE. Trimming took 0 bases from V and 5 from J; bases not matched to a gene: 23. This CDR3 has 22 residues. The CDR3 DNA follows: TGTGCCAGCAGCGTAGTACCATGGGCGGTAGCTAGCGGGAGTTCCCCCAACAATGAGCAGTTCTTC. This codes for CASSVVPWAVASGSSPNNEQFF. The complete variable domain, with remaining parts taken from reference TRBV9 and TRBJ2-1, reads DSGVTQTPKHLITATGQRVTLRCSPRSGDLSVYWYQQSLDQGLQFLIQYYNGEERAKGNILERFSAQQFPDLHSELNLSSLELGDSALYFCASSVVPWAVASGSSPNNEQFFGPGTRLTVL.

The chain recombines TRBV10-3 with TRBJ2-2; a possible D gene is TRBD1 (5 bases). Trimming cost V 4 bases and J 5 bases, with 11 bases left between them. CDR3 length: 14 amino acids. CDR1 and CDR2 (germline): ENHRY, SYGVKD. CDR3 protein: CAISVAGRTGELFF. The CDR3 region has the DNA TGTGCCATCAGTGTGGCAGGGCGAACCGGGGAGCTGTTTTTT.

This chain connects TRBV28 to TRBJ2-7, with 8 bases identical to TRBD1. In germline, CDR1 is MDHEN, CDR2 SYDVKM. CDR3 size: 14 residues. With V trimmed by 7 bases and J by 4 bases, 9 bases remained unmatched. CDR3 in amino acids: CASTPGQVGYEQYF. The CDR3 nucleotides are TGTGCCAGCACCCCGGGACAGGTCGGATACGAGCAGTACTTC.

A few counts support this clone. The V and J genes are TRBV7-2 and TRBJ2-1; 12 bases are shared with TRBD2. The V gene end was trimmed by 5 bases and the J gene end by 2 bases; junction bases not matched to a gene: 7. The length of the CDR3 is 17 residues. Germline V gives CDR1 SGHTA, CDR2 FQGNSA. The CDR3 DNA reads TGTGCCAGCAGCCCCCCTAGCGGGGGGGGAACCTACAATGAGCAGTTCTTC. Its protein product is CASSPPSGGGTYNEQFF.

This clone was found a few times. The gene calls are TRBV29-1 and TRBJ2-1; D possibly uses TRBD1 or TRBD2 (5 bases each). Trimming stripped 6 bases from V and 8 bases from J, with 14 bases between. Germline V gene sequence: CDR1 SQVTM, CDR2 ANQGSEA. The CDR3 runs 12 residues. The CDR3 sequence is CSVGAPRDEQFF. Written as DNA, the CDR3 is TGCAGCGTCGGGGCTCCCCGTGATGAGCAGTTCTTC.

J is TRBJ2-5 and V is TRBV9; tentatively, D is TRBD2 (6 bases). Trimming shortened V by 1 base and J by 5 bases, and 12 bases separated the two germline ends. The CDR3 is 14 residues long. Germline V gene data show CDR1 as SGDLS and CDR2 as YYNGEE. CDR3 DNA: TGTGCCAGCAGCGTATCTGCGGGGTTGGAGACCCAGTACTTC. The encoded protein is CASSVSAGLETQYF. Based on the CDR3 plus reference TRBV9 and TRBJ2-5, the full variable domain is DSGVTQTPKHLITATGQRVTLRCSPRSGDLSVYWYQQSLDQGLQFLIQYYNGEERAKGNILERFSAQQFPDLHSELNLSSLELGDSALYFCASSVSAGLETQYFGPGTRLLVL.